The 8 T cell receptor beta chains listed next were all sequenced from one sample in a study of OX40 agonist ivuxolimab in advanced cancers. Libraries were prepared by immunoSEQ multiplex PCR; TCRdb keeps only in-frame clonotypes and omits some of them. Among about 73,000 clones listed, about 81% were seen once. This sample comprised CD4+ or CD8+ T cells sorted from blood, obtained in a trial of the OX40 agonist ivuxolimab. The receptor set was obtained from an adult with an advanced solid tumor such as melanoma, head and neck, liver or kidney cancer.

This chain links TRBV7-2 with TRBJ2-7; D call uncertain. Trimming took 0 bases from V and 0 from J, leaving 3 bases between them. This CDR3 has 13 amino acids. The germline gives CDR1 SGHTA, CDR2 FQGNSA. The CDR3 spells CASSLAYSYEQYF. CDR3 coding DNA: TGTGCCAGCAGCTTAGCCTACTCCTACGAGCAGTACTTC.

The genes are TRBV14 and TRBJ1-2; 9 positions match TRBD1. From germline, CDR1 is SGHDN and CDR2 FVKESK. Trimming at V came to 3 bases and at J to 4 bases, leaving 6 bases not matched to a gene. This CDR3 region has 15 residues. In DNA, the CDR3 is TGTGCCAGCAGCCACCGGGACAGGGAGGGCTATGGCTACACCTTC. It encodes CASSHRDREGYGYTF.

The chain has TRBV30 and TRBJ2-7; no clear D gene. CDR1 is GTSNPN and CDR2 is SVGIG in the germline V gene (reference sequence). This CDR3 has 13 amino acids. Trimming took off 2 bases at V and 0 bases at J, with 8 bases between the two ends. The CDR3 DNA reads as TGTGCCTGGAGTTTGCTCCTCTCCTACGAGCAGTACTTC. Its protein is CAWSLLLSYEQYF.

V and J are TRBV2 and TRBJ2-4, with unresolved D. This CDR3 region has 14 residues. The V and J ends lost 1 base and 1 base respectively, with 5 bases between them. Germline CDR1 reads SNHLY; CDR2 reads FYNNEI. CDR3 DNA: TGTGCCAGCAGTGAAGAGCTCGCCAAAAACATTCAGTACTTC. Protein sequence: CASSEELAKNIQYF.

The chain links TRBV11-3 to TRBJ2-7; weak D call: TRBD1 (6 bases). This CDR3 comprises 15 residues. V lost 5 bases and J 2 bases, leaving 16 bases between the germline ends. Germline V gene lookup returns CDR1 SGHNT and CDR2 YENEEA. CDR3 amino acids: CASSPRRTDPYEQYF. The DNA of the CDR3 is TGTGCCAGCAGCCCGAGGAGGACAGATCCCTACGAGCAGTACTTC.

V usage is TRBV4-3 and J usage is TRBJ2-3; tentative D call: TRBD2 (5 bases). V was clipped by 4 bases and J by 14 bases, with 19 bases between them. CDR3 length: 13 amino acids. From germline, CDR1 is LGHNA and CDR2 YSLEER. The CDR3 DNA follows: TGCGCCAGCAGCCCGAGAGACCGAAAAGGACTGTATTTT. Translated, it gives CASSPRDRKGLYF.

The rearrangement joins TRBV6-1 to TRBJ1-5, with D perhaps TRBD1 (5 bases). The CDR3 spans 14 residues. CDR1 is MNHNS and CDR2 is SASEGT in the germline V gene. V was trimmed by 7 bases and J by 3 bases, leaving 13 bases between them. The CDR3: CASKRGGYNQPQHF. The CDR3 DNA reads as TGTGCCAGCAAGCGGGGGGGTTACAATCAGCCCCAGCATTTT.

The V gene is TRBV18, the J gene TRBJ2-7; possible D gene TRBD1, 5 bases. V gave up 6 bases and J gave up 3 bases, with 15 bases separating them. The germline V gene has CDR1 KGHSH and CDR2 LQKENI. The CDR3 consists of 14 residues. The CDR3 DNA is TGTGCCAGCTCCTCCCAGGGTGCGGACTACGAGCAGTACTTC. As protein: CASSSQGADYEQYF.